The 4 T cell receptor beta chains listed next were all sequenced from one sample in a study of preoperative IRX-2 immunotherapy in early breast cancer. Specified treatment: preoperative locoregional IRX-2 cytokine immunotherapy. Profiling relied on immunoSEQ multiplex PCR, and the TCRdb table lists in-frame clones only, not all of them. The sample records about 43,000 clones, less than 95% being singletons. Source: tumor tissue, taken after IRX-2 immunotherapy. The receptor source for this set is a human donor with breast cancer.

This chain links TRBV9 with TRBJ1-2; 10 nucleotides match TRBD1. V was clipped by 3 bases and J by 4 bases; unmatched bases: 6. The germline CDR1 and CDR2 sequences are SGDLS and YYNGEE. The CDR3 length is 15 residues. The CDR3 region has the DNA TGTGCCAGCAGCGACCGGGACAGGGGTCCCTATGGCTACACCTTC. Its translation: CASSDRDRGPYGYTF.

CDR3 DNA: TGTGCCAGCAGCTTAGCAGATACGCAGTATTTT. Its protein is CASSLADTQYF. This chain joins TRBV5-6 and TRBJ2-3, with unresolved D. Germline V CDR1 and CDR2: SGHDT, YYEEEE. The CDR3 totals 11 residues. V was shortened by 2 bases and J by 4 bases, with 2 bases between the two germline ends. Full variable domain (remainder filled in from reference TRBV5-6 and TRBJ2-3): DAGVTQSPTHLIKTRGQQVTLRCSPKSGHDTVSWYQQALGQGPQFIFQYYEEEERQRGNFPDRFSGHQFPNYSSELNVNALLLGDSALYLCASSLADTQYFGPGTRLTVL.

The chain uses TRBV5-8 and TRBJ2-1; possibly TRBD2 for D (6 bases). Germline V gene data show CDR1 as SGHTS and CDR2 as YDEGEE. The V end was cut by 2 bases, the J end by 12 bases, with 9 bases between. The CDR3 has 11 residues. The CDR3 reads CASSFLEGQFF. In nucleotides, the CDR3 is TGTGCCAGCAGCTTTTTGGAGGGGCAGTTCTTC.

The chain couples TRBV28 to TRBJ2-5; 16 bases are shared with TRBD2. V shed 2 bases and J 4 bases; nucleotides not matched to a gene: 10. The CDR3 covers 19 residues. Germline-derived CDR1 and CDR2 are MDHEN and SYDVKM. CDR3 DNA sequence: TGTGCCAGCAGTTTAACGTTGGGACTAGCGGGGGGGGTTCTAGAGACCCAGTACTTC. It specifies CASSLTLGLAGGVLETQYF.